This T cell receptor beta chain comes out of a study of vaccination effects on CD4 cells after COVID-19. Germline V gives CDR1 KGHSH, CDR2 LQKENI. The CDR3 spans 15 residues. Trimming shortened V by 2 bases and J by 6 bases, and 17 bases separated the two germline ends. Details on this clone: The antigen remains undetermined.

Sequencing in the ViraFEST assay came after antigen-specific CD4+ T cells had been expanded with viral peptide pools, which were used to stimulate PBMC. After roughly 9 days in culture, the CD4+ T cells were isolated. PCR-confirmed SARS-CoV-2 infection occurred in the person between March and December 2020. Half-medium changes using IL-2 medium occurred on days 3 and 7. Overall study results and limits: The study dataset contains few convalescent patients and includes no early post-infection timepoints. Late post-vaccination, clones induced by infection and those induced by vaccine underwent marked clonal contraction.

Clones were read by immunoSEQ multiplex PCR, and TCRdb kept only the in-frame ones, dropping some. Of about 27,000 clones detected, around three quarters appear once; the ten largest clones hold 16%. The sequences come from CD4+ T cells from PBMCs cultured with HCoV-NL63 spike peptides, collected before COVID-19 vaccination. This receptor was obtained from a human donor who had a prior SARS-CoV-2 infection. The chain combines TRBV18 with TRBJ2-7, with a weak D call TRBD2 (6 bases). The CDR3 sequence: CASSPRLAEGGEQYF. CDR3 coding DNA: TGTGCCAGCTCACCAAGATTAGCGGAAGGAGGCGAGCAGTACTTC.